This T cell receptor beta chain was profiled in a study of CD8 T cells in Susac syndrome. The germline V and J ends were trimmed by 7 bases and 5 bases, with 8 bases remaining between them. Germline V gives CDR1 SNHLY, CDR2 FYNNEI. The CDR3 loop spans 11 amino acids. With regard to this clonotype: Its antigen is still unknown.

The authors reverse transcribed roughly 0.5 to 1 ug RNA with random hexamers. TCR beta CDR3 was amplified by immunoSEQ multiplex PCR. This amplification extended across 54 Vbeta and 13 Jbeta segments. TCRdb fed the immunoSEQ multiplex PCR reads into MiXCR, producing one record per CDR3 protein. Here the sample spans 150,000 or so distinct CDR3 sequences, 95% being singletons. General study points: The authors found no clonal expansion in Susac syndrome CD4+ T cell repertoires.

TCR beta sequencing covered blood CD8+ and CD4+ T cells. TEMRA cells were FACS-enriched, while CD8+ and CD4+ T cells were negatively isolated. Material for sequencing was CD4+ T cells from PBMCs. The chain carries TRBV2 and TRBJ2-5, with a weak D call TRBD2 (5 bases). The receptor's source is a human donor with Susac syndrome. The CDR3 DNA follows: TGTGCCAGCACGAGGGCCGAGACCCAGTACTTC. It specifies CASTRAETQYF.